These T cell receptor beta chains were read from a single sample in a study of T cell repertoires in cytomegalovirus infection. These receptors lack a known antigen. MiXCR, applied by TCRdb to the reads, yields one record per CDR3 protein. The sample includes hundreds of thousands of distinct CDR3 sequences, 30% to 35% of them seen just once. Specimen: cultured PBMCs, collected from culture after CMV antigen stimulation. Every receptor here comes from a human donor in good health (CMV status not recorded). Some clones in this sample may be carry-over from other donors' samples. CDR3s include the opening cysteine and the closing phenylalanine or tryptophan. Fields, in order: V gene, J gene, CDR3 protein.

>TRBV5-1|TRBJ2-3
CASSPARGRDTQYF
>TRBV12-3/TRBV12-4|TRBJ1-5
CASSLRSGKQPQHF
>TRBV28|TRBJ1-5
CASGGINQPQHF
>TRBV23-1|TRBJ2-3
CASSHLIAGVSDTQYF
>TRBV6-8|TRBJ2-3
CASSKSGTSTDTQYF
>TRBV19|TRBJ2-3
CASSSAPSKLTDTQYF
>TRBV20-1|TRBJ2-7
CSARAGQGIYEQYF
>TRBV7-6|TRBJ2-2
CASSLALLRGELFF
>TRBV20-1|TRBJ2-1
CSGPGLTSYNEQFF
>TRBV7-2|TRBJ2-3
CASSLDSGIRGDTQYF
>TRBV7-2|TRBJ2-3
CASSEGTSGRVDTQYF
>TRBV6-5|TRBJ2-1
CASTADSFPYNEQFF
>TRBV30|TRBJ2-3
CASTGGGPDTQYF
>TRBV7-2|TRBJ1-2
CASSPRTVDYGYTF
>TRBV27|TRBJ1-1
CASSLSGTPNTEAFF
>TRBV5-1|TRBJ2-2
CASSLNTNTGELFF
>TRBV7-2|TRBJ1-5
CASSAYSNQPQHF
>TRBV28|TRBJ1-5
CASSFIRPNQPQHF
>TRBV11-2|TRBJ1-1
CASSGQGRETEAFF
>TRBV12-3/TRBV12-4|TRBJ1-1
CASRQTGNTEAFF
>TRBV19|TRBJ1-5
CASSTTGISSNQPQHF
>TRBV5-4|TRBJ1-1
CASSDRKWDAEAFF
>TRBV6-8|TRBJ1-4
CASRRVATNEKLFF
>TRBV7-2|TRBJ2-3
CASKDRVGTDTQYF
>TRBV7-2|TRBJ1-5
CASSSLDNQPQHF
>TRBV11-2|TRBJ2-7
CASSPRVWTSDYEQYF
>TRBV28|TRBJ1-4
CASSFSPKGKREKLFF
>TRBV15|TRBJ1-5
CATSRVRGRGQPQHF
>TRBV27|TRBJ2-1
CASSLWRGGYNEQFF
>TRBV12-3/TRBV12-4|TRBJ1-5
CASSLRQNQPQHF
>TRBV5-1|TRBJ2-3
CASSLTTSADTQYF
>TRBV6-5|TRBJ1-3
CASSPDSVSGNTIYF
>TRBV7-2|TRBJ2-1
CASRVAGPLNEQFF
>TRBV5-4|TRBJ2-3
CATRDRGGTDTQYF
>TRBV11-3|TRBJ2-5
CASSSGTAAQYF
>TRBV19|TRBJ2-7
CASSIDLPGRQGAKDEQYF
>TRBV7-9|TRBJ2-7
CASSDIPSGRRLYEQYF
>TRBV11-2|TRBJ1-1
CASSLSSATRNYMNTEAFF
>TRBV3-1|TRBJ2-1
CASTSRVDNEQFF
>TRBV18|TRBJ2-3
CASSPPSRRLSTDTQYF
>TRBV11-2|TRBJ2-1
CASSLGQAPYNEQFF
>TRBV7-2|TRBJ2-1
CASSFGGADEQFF
>TRBV12-3/TRBV12-4|TRBJ2-7
CASSPAGDGYEQYF
>TRBV7-2|TRBJ2-2
CASSLATTGELFF
>TRBV7-2|TRBJ2-5
CASSLKVTEMFIQETQYF
>TRBV6-1|TRBJ2-7
CASSEARLAGFEQYF
>TRBV7-8|TRBJ1-1
CASSSMTGQVNTEAFF
>TRBV7-6|TRBJ1-5
CAIGQGSNQPQHF
>TRBV11-2|TRBJ1-5
CASSLDSGDQPQHF
>TRBV6-5|TRBJ2-7
CASSIYRGFSEQYF
>TRBV7-2|TRBJ2-3
CASSSPDSGSSTDTQYF
>TRBV7-2|TRBJ2-1
CASSSLPAGSSYNEQFF
>TRBV20-1|TRBJ1-4
CSAKGTGDFEKLFF
>TRBV28|TRBJ2-1
CASTTSPVGEQFF